This TCR beta chain was found in a study of PD-1 blockade in classical Hodgkin lymphoma. The study, taken as a whole, reports: The authors excluded patients who started nivolumab under 1 year after ASCT. Significantly greater TCR diversity emerged by C4D1 in CD4+ cells but not CD8+ cells.

A remark on this clone: Its antigen is unknown.

Each patient's relapse followed autologous stem cell transplantation, and brentuximab vedotin exposure varied. PBMCs were thawed, and CD8+ T cells were then isolated from them by magnetic negative selection. TCRdb's table, derived via immunoSEQ multiplex PCR, lists solely in-frame clones and lacks some. The table has thousands of clones, roughly 65% seen once. The CDR3 has 15 residues. Germline loops: CDR1 KGHSH, CDR2 LQKENI. Trimming left V 3 bases short and J 0 bases short, with 9 bases between. This material consisted of CD8+ T cells from blood, taken at baseline. The chain carries TRBV18 and TRBJ2-1; either TRBD1 or TRBD2 may fit D (5 bases each). The TCR sequence derives from a human donor with classical Hodgkin lymphoma. The CDR3 DNA follows: TGTGCCAGCTCACCCGGGACCAGCTCCTACAATGAGCAGTTCTTC. Translated, it gives CASSPGTSSYNEQFF.